The source of this T cell receptor beta chain is a study of control samples from healthy donors and cancer patients. Method: immunoSEQ multiplex PCR; TCRdb's copy keeps in-frame clones and lacks some. The sample contains approximately 160,000 clones, around 93% of which appear only once. Per the germline V gene, CDR1 is SGHNT and CDR2 is YYREEE (reference sequence). This CDR3 contains 16 residues. V was clipped by 4 bases and J by 1 base; unmatched bases: 11. This clone was counted once. The sequencing input was blood. The gene calls are TRBV5-4 and TRBJ2-7, with 7 bases that match TRBD1. This clonotype originated in a woman aged 60 to 75 in good health. This CDR3 is CASSRRRQGSSYEQYF. The CDR3, as DNA: TGTGCCAGCAGCCGGCGACGACAGGGTAGTTCCTACGAGCAGTACTTC.